This T cell receptor (beta chain) derives from a study of vaccination and CD4 T cells after COVID-19. In the study overall: The convalescents were made up of six males and four females, two of whom were Hispanic. With a range of 35 to 161, the median interval from diagnosis to drawing post-COVID samples was 101 days.

MiXCR was run by TCRdb on the PCR reads, yielding one entry per CDR3 protein. This table has some 27,000 distinct CDR3 sequences, around 50% appearing once. This clonotype was counted only a few times. Its antigen is currently unknown. Noted time point: late sampling 161 to 241 days after vaccination in a few convalescent patients. General study results and limits: Spike mono-reactive clones accounted for 304 of the 307 vaccine-specific clones found in convalescent patients. The median proportion of reactive clones detected only post-vaccination in convalescent patients was 75% to 90%.

The CDR3 has 14 residues. Germline V gives CDR1 DFQATT, CDR2 SNEGSKA (reference sequence). V was pared by 0 bases and J by 2 bases, with 10 bases between. The chain joins TRBV20-1 to TRBJ1-2; a weak D match, TRBD1 (5 bases). The material sequenced was CD4+ T cells from blood, taken about 7 months after SARS-CoV-2 vaccination. This TCR was recovered from a human donor who had recovered from COVID-19. The CDR3 spells CSARDLDTNYGYTF. The CDR3 nucleotides are TGCAGTGCTAGAGATCTGGACACCAACTATGGCTACACCTTC.